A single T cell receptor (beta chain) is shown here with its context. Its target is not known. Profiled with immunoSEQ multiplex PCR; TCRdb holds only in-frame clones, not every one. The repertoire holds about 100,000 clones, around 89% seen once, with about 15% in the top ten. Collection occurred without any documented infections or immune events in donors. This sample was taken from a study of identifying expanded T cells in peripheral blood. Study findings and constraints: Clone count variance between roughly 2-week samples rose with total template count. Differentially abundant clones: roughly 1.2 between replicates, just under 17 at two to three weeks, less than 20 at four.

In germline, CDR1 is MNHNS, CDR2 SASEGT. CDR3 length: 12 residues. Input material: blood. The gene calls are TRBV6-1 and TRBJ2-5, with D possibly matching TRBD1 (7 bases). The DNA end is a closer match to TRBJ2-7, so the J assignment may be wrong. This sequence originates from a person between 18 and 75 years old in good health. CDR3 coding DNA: TGTGCCAGCAGCCAGGGGGGCCACGAGCAGTACTTC. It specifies CASSQGGHEQYF.